Below, 27 T cell receptor beta chains from the same sample are listed, as sequenced in a study of glioma-infiltrating T cells after dendritic cell vaccination. Method: immunoSEQ multiplex PCR; TCRdb's copy keeps in-frame clones and lacks some. The sample contains approximately 67,000 clones, 81% of which appear only once. The sample consisted of blood, taken before dendritic cell vaccination. The receptors come from a human donor with glioblastoma.

This chain joins TRBV6-6 and TRBJ1-2; the match to TRBD1 covers 9 bases. This CDR3 has 13 residues. Germline-derived CDR1 and CDR2 are MNHNY and SVGAGI (reference sequence). The V segment lost 6 bases and the J segment 3 bases; nucleotides outside the gene matches: 2. The CDR3 here is CASSDRGYYGYTF. The CDR3 DNA reads as TGTGCCAGCAGCGACAGGGGGTACTATGGCTACACCTTC.

The J gene is TRBJ2-1, the V gene TRBV4-1; 11 bases are shared with TRBD2. The CDR3 loop spans 16 amino acids. Per germline, CDR1 MGHRA and CDR2 YSYEKL. V gave up 5 bases and J gave up 3 bases; unmatched junction bases: 6. The CDR3 region has the DNA TGCGCCAGCAGCAAATCCGGGACTAGCGGCTACAATGAGCAGTTCTTC. Translated: CASSKSGTSGYNEQFF.

This rearrangement joins TRBV15 to TRBJ1-5; maybe TRBD1 (5 bases). V was clipped by 6 bases and J by 3 bases, with 15 bases between them. Germline CDR1 is LNHNV and CDR2 is YYDKDF (reference sequence). CDR3 size: 15 residues. CDR3 in DNA: TGTGCCACCAGGGGGGGTTCGGCGCACAATCAGCCCCAGCATTTT. This translates into CATRGGSAHNQPQHF.

CDR3 sequence reads: CASSQGVLAGGVTYEQYF. CDR3 nucleotide sequence: TGTGCCAGCAGCCAAGGCGTACTAGCGGGGGGCGTGACCTACGAGCAGTACTTC. The genes are TRBV4-2 and TRBJ2-7; the match to TRBD2 covers 12 bases. The length of the CDR3 is 18 residues. The ends lost 1 base at V and 2 bases at J; junction bases unmatched: 9. CDR1 is LGHNA and CDR2 is YNFKEQ in the germline V gene.

V is TRBV6-5 and J is TRBJ2-2, with 9 bases lining up with TRBD2. CDR1 and CDR2 (germline): MNHEY, SVGAGI. V dropped 9 bases and J dropped 4; count of bases not matched to a gene: 6. The CDR3 is 14 amino acids. The CDR3 DNA sequence: TGTGCCAGTCAGCGGGGGGAGGGCACCGGGGAGCTGTTTTTT. Encoded protein: CASQRGEGTGELFF.

The CDR3 nucleotides read TGTGCCAGCAGCTCCCCACAGGGAAGGAATGAAAAACTGTTTTTT. Residues: CASSSPQGRNEKLFF. The chain employs TRBV7-2 and TRBJ1-4, with a weak D call TRBD1 (6 bases). Looked up from germline, CDR1 is SGHTA and CDR2 is FQGNSA. This CDR3 contains 15 residues. The V end was cut by 4 bases, the J end by 5 bases, with 14 bases between.

V is TRBV7-2 and J is TRBJ2-7, with TRBD2 matching over 8 bases. This CDR3 is 16 amino acids long. Germline V gives CDR1 SGHTA, CDR2 FQGNSA. V lost 3 bases to trimming and J lost 0 bases; unmatched junction nucleotides: 7. The CDR3 region has the DNA TGTGCCAGCAGCTTTTATCGGGGGGGGAGCTCCTACGAGCAGTACTTC. This sequence encodes CASSFYRGGSSYEQYF.

CDR3 DNA: TGTGCCAGCAGCTTGTTCGGGTTCTCTCAGCCCCAGCATTTT. Its translation: CASSLFGFSQPQHF. This chain connects TRBV5-6 to TRBJ1-5; D gene ambiguous. The CDR3 is 14 residues long. The V and J ends lost 1 base and 6 bases respectively, with 11 bases between them. Per germline, CDR1 SGHDT and CDR2 YYEEEE.

This chain links TRBV5-1 with TRBJ2-3, with D possibly TRBD1 on 6 matching bases. With 4 bases removed from V and 0 bases from J, the gap between germline ends came to 15 bases. The V gene's germline CDR1 is SGHRS and CDR2 YFSETQ. The CDR3 is 16 residues long. Here the CDR3 DNA reads TGCGCCAGCAGCCAGGGTACAGGGCGTAGCACAGATACGCAGTATTTT. It is translated as CASSQGTGRSTDTQYF.

The chain couples TRBV9 to TRBJ1-4, with TRBD1 identical over 9 bases. Germline values: CDR1 SGDLS, CDR2 YYNGEE. The J segment lost 6 bases and the V segment lost 5 bases, leaving 5 bases of the junction unmatched. The CDR3 consists of 14 residues. In DNA, the CDR3 is TGTGCCAGCAGTACAGGGGGCGGGGATGAAAAACTGTTTTTT. This codes for CASSTGGGDEKLFF.

This clone appeared a few times. The chain couples TRBV5-4 to TRBJ2-2; 7 nucleotides agree with TRBD1. In germline, CDR1 is SGHNT, CDR2 YYREEE (reference sequence). The CDR3 sequence is 14 residues long. The V gene end was trimmed by 4 bases and the J gene end by 1 base; junction bases not matched to a gene: 1. CDR3 DNA sequence: TGTGCCAGCAGCAGACAGGGGAACACCGGGGAGCTGTTTTTT. Translation: CASSRQGNTGELFF.

The V call is TRBV19, the J call TRBJ2-3; 8 bases match TRBD1. The CDR3 spans 15 residues. J lost 6 bases, V lost 3 bases, and 8 bases had no gene match. Germline CDR1 and CDR2: LNHDA and SQIVND (reference sequence). CDR3 residues: CASSIPGGSRDTQYF. The CDR3 nucleotides are TGTGCCAGTAGTATTCCAGGGGGCTCGCGGGATACGCAGTATTTT.

The V and J genes are TRBV11-2 and TRBJ1-4, with D hard to call. Trimming pared 1 base from V and 8 bases from J, leaving 5 bases between. The CDR3 is 12 residues long. Germline V gene data show CDR1 as SGHAT and CDR2 as FQNNGV. CDR3 coding DNA: TGTGCCAGCAGCTTAGTCGGGGAAAAACTGTTTTTT. Its translation is CASSLVGEKLFF.

This clone was detected a few times. This sequence joins TRBV10-3 and TRBJ1-3; the D is unclear. Per germline, CDR1 ENHRY and CDR2 SYGVKD. The CDR3 spans 14 residues. Trimming removed 3 bases from V and 0 bases from J, with 6 bases in between. The CDR3 reads CAISDGDSGNTIYF. In DNA form, the CDR3 reads TGTGCCATCAGTGACGGGGACTCTGGAAACACCATATATTTT.

This rearrangement joins TRBV7-9 to TRBJ2-1; 10 bases agree with TRBD2. The CDR3 loop spans 15 amino acids. CDR1 and CDR2 (germline): SEHNR, FQNEAQ (reference sequence). Trimming removed 4 bases from V and 5 bases from J; junction bases left unmatched: 5. Here the CDR3 DNA reads TGTGCCAGCAGCTCGGGGACTAGCGCAAACAATGAGCAGTTCTTC. Translation: CASSSGTSANNEQFF.

The table lists this clone with a count of one. The V and J genes are TRBV27 and TRBJ1-2; 10 positions match TRBD1. Looked up from germline, CDR1 is MNHEY and CDR2 is SMNVEV (reference sequence). The CDR3 sequence is 16 residues long. The ends lost 6 bases at V and 5 bases at J; junction bases unmatched: 12. DNA of the CDR3: TGTGCCAGCAGGCCATACCGGGACAGGGGAGATTATGGCTACACCTTC. This sequence encodes CASRPYRDRGDYGYTF.

This chain joins TRBV5-1 and TRBJ2-7; 9 bases agree with TRBD1. The CDR3 extends over 14 amino acids. Germline CDR1 and CDR2: SGHRS and YFSETQ. Trimming removed 4 bases from V and 0 bases from J; junction bases left unmatched: 2. The CDR3 sequence is CASSRDRASYEQYF. In DNA form, the CDR3 reads TGCGCCAGCAGCCGGGACAGGGCCTCCTACGAGCAGTACTTC.

The V and J genes are TRBV7-2 and TRBJ2-7; 7 nucleotides align to TRBD2. Germline V lookup: CDR1 SGHTA, CDR2 FQGNSA. The CDR3 runs 14 residues. The ends lost 5 bases at V and 2 bases at J; junction bases unmatched: 6. CDR3 residues: CASSARRGAYEQYF. CDR3 DNA sequence: TGTGCCAGCAGCGCCCGACGGGGGGCCTACGAGCAGTACTTC. Full variable domain (missing parts from reference TRBV7-2 and TRBJ2-7): GAGVSQSPSNKVTEKGKDVELRCDPISGHTALYWYRQSLGQGLEFLIYFQGNSAPDKSGLPSDRFSAERTGGSVSTLTIQRTQQEDSAVYLCASSARRGAYEQYFGPGTRLTVT.

This rearrangement joins TRBV7-9 to TRBJ2-7; 12 bases map to TRBD1. CDR3 length: 18 amino acids. Germline V lookup: CDR1 SEHNR, CDR2 FQNEAQ (reference sequence). J gave up 0 bases and V 5 bases, and 11 bases lay outside the gene matches. As DNA, the CDR3 is TGTGCCAGCAGCCAGGCGGGACAGGGGGCAAGGAGCTCCTACGAGCAGTACTTC. Translation: CASSQAGQGARSSYEQYF.

V and J are TRBV9 and TRBJ1-1; TRBD1 aligns across 7 bases. The trim removed 0 bases at V and 1 base at J, leaving 3 bases unmatched. This CDR3 spans 15 amino acids. The V gene's germline CDR1 is SGDLS and CDR2 YYNGEE. Written as DNA, the CDR3 is TGTGCCAGCAGCGTAGGGGCAGGGGGGAACACTGAAGCTTTCTTT. Its translation: CASSVGAGGNTEAFF.

The chain links TRBV5-1 to TRBJ1-3, with 8 bases lining up with TRBD1. Trimming removed 0 bases from V and 2 bases from J; junction bases left unmatched: 4. From germline, CDR1 is SGHRS and CDR2 YFSETQ. The CDR3 totals 16 residues. For the CDR3, the DNA is TGCGCCAGCAGCTTGGAAGGGACAGGACCTGGAAACACCATATATTTT. As protein: CASSLEGTGPGNTIYF.

J is TRBJ1-2 and V is TRBV5-4, with 7 bases aligning to TRBD1. The CDR3 has 16 amino acids. CDR1 and CDR2 from the germline V gene are SGHNT and YYREEE (reference sequence). The ends lost 4 bases at V and 2 bases at J; junction bases unmatched: 11. Written as DNA, the CDR3 is TGTGCCAGCAGCCCCCAGGGGGGTGTGGGGAACTATGGCTACACCTTC. Encoded protein: CASSPQGGVGNYGYTF.

This CDR3 is CASSPPSGGLTDTQYF. CDR3 bases: TGTGCCAGCAGTCCTCCTAGCGGGGGCCTCACAGATACGCAGTATTTT. The J gene is TRBJ2-3, the V gene TRBV2, with 10 bases that match TRBD2. CDR3 size: 16 residues. V dropped 5 bases and J dropped 2; count of bases not matched to a gene: 7. From germline, CDR1 is SNHLY and CDR2 FYNNEI.

The V call is TRBV7-3, the J call TRBJ2-2, with TRBD2 matching over 12 bases. After removal of 4 bases from V and 4 bases from J, the junction contained 4 bases not matched to a gene. The CDR3 covers 16 residues. The V gene's germline CDR1 is SGHTA and CDR2 FQGTGA. The CDR3 sequence is CASSSGLAGFTGELFF. CDR3 DNA sequence: TGTGCCAGCAGCTCCGGACTAGCGGGGTTCACCGGGGAGCTGTTTTTT.

This CDR3 is CASSTGRANTEAFF. As DNA, the CDR3 is TGTGCCAGCAGCACCGGGAGGGCGAACACTGAAGCTTTCTTT. The chain is built from TRBV5-4 and TRBJ1-1; D is unclear. The V end lost 4 bases, the J end lost 1 base, and 11 bases lay between the germline ends. The CDR3 has 14 residues. Germline CDR1 is SGHNT and CDR2 is YYREEE (reference sequence).

V gene TRBV5-1 combines with J gene TRBJ2-1; D is possibly TRBD1 (5 bases). V lost 0 bases and J lost 7, with 11 bases in between. Germline-derived CDR1 and CDR2 are SGHRS and YFSETQ. This CDR3 spans 14 amino acids. In DNA, the CDR3 is TGCGCCAGCAGCTTGGGACAGCTTGGGAATGAGCAGTTCTTC. Amino acid sequence: CASSLGQLGNEQFF.

The V gene is TRBV9, the J gene TRBJ1-4, with D possibly TRBD1 on 5 matching bases. The CDR3 is 14 residues long. Germline CDR1 reads SGDLS; CDR2 reads YYNGEE. V was clipped by 0 bases and J by 4 bases, with 7 bases between them. As DNA, the CDR3 is TGTGCCAGCAGCGTAGGGGGGGATAATGAAAAACTGTTTTTT. It translates to CASSVGGDNEKLFF. The whole variable domain, remainder taken from reference TRBV9 and TRBJ1-4, is DSGVTQTPKHLITATGQRVTLRCSPRSGDLSVYWYQQSLDQGLQFLIQYYNGEERAKGNILERFSAQQFPDLHSELNLSSLELGDSALYFCASSVGGDNEKLFFGSGTQLSVL.